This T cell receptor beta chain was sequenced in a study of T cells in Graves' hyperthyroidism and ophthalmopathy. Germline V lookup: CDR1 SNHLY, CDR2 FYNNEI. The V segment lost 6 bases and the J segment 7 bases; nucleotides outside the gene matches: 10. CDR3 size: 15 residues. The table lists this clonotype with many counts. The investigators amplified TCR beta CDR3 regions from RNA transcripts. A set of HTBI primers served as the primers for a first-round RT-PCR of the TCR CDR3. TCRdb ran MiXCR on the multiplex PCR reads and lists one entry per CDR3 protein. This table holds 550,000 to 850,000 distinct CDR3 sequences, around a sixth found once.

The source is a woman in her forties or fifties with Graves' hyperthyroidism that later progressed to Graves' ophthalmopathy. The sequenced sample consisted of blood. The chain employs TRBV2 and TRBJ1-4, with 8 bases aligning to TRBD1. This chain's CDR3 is CASRGTGEPAEKLFF. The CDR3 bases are TGTGCCAGCAGAGGGACAGGCGAACCCGCTGAAAAACTGTTTTTT. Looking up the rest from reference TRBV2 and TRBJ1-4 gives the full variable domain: EPEVTQTPSHQVTQMGQEVILRCVPISNHLYFYWYRQILGQKVEFLVSFYNNEISEKSEIFDDQFSVERPDGSNFTLKIRSTKLEDSAMYFCASRGTGEPAEKLFFGSGTQLSVL.